Following are 28 T cell receptor beta chains from one sample sequenced in a study of T-cell memory formation after mild COVID-19. A single record per CDR3 protein comes from TCRdb applying MiXCR to the 5' RACE reads. The table lists fewer than 600,000 distinct CDR3 sequences, about 22% of them singletons, with approximately 8.4% in the top ten. Sequences were obtained from PBMCs or a T cell subset sorted from them (not recorded which). The receptors originated from an adult woman who had mild COVID-19 (a few samples of this study predate the infection). Cell type and time point are not known.

This clonotype has only a few counts. This chain connects TRBV6-5 to TRBJ1-1; D remains ambiguous. CDR1 is MNHEY and CDR2 is SVGAGI in the germline V gene. The CDR3 has 13 amino acids. V was trimmed by 6 bases and J by 1 base, leaving 9 bases between them. The CDR3 loop is CASSTGKNTEAFF. In DNA form, the CDR3 reads TGTGCCAGCAGCACCGGGAAGAACACTGAAGCTTTCTTT.

This clonotype has more than one count but fewer than ten. The V gene is TRBV5-1, the J gene TRBJ2-2; TRBD1 matches at 11 bases. The V and J ends lost 3 bases and 6 bases, in that order; junction bases with no gene match: 7. This CDR3 has 16 amino acids. Germline V gene data show CDR1 as SGHRS and CDR2 as YFSETQ. CDR3: CASSSQPGQGAGELFF. The CDR3 bases are TGCGCCAGCAGCTCTCAACCGGGACAGGGGGCCGGGGAGCTGTTTTTT.

This clonotype was detected only a few times. This chain links TRBV5-4 with TRBJ2-3; D ambiguous. The V end was cut by 3 bases, the J end by 6 bases, with 8 bases between. The germline V gene has CDR1 SGHNT and CDR2 YYREEE (reference sequence). The CDR3 spans 12 residues. The CDR3 is CASSYQGDTQYF. In DNA, the CDR3 is TGTGCCAGCAGCTACCAAGGGGATACGCAGTATTTT.

V is TRBV5-4 and J is TRBJ2-5, with D hard to call. Germline-derived CDR1 and CDR2 are SGHNT and YYREEE (reference sequence). This CDR3 has 14 amino acids. Trimming removed 3 bases from V and 3 bases from J, with 12 bases in between. This CDR3 reads CASSSYRDKETQYF. CDR3 sequence (DNA): TGTGCCAGCAGCTCATACAGAGATAAAGAGACCCAGTACTTC.

The V gene is TRBV7-8, the J gene TRBJ2-5; the D is unclear. Germline CDR1 is SGHVS and CDR2 is FQNEAQ. This CDR3 has 14 residues. V was shortened by 3 bases and J by 5 bases, with 13 bases between the two germline ends. In DNA form, the CDR3 reads TGTGCCAGCAGCTTCACGGGCTTAAGGGAGACCCAGTACTTC. Amino acid sequence: CASSFTGLRETQYF.

This chain uses TRBV30 with TRBJ2-1; D is perhaps TRBD1 (6 bases). Germline CDR1 and CDR2: GTSNPN and SVGIG (reference sequence). CDR3 length: 13 amino acids. Trimming pared 1 base from V and 4 bases from J, leaving 8 bases between. CDR3 sequence (DNA): TGTGCCTGGAGTGAAGACAGGTACAATGAGCAGTTCTTC. This encodes CAWSEDRYNEQFF.

This chain uses TRBV5-4 with TRBJ2-5, with 11 bases matching TRBD2. Per the germline V gene, CDR1 is SGHNT and CDR2 is YYREEE (reference sequence). Trimming cost V 5 bases and J 5 bases; bases outside gene matches: 8. This CDR3 has 15 amino acids. CDR3 in amino acids: CASRETSGAVETQYF. The DNA of the CDR3 is TGTGCCAGCAGGGAGACTAGCGGGGCCGTGGAGACCCAGTACTTC.

The J gene is TRBJ2-1, the V gene TRBV9; a possible D gene is TRBD2 (6 bases). Trimming removed 3 bases at V and 0 bases at J, with 16 bases between. Germline CDR1 and CDR2: SGDLS and YYNGEE. The CDR3 runs to 17 residues. CDR3 bases: TGTGCCAGCAGCGCAACCCTCGGGGGATCCTCCTACAATGAGCAGTTCTTC. It translates to CASSATLGGSSYNEQFF.

The CDR3 DNA reads TGCGCCAGCAGCTTGGAAGTCCTTAGCTCCTACGAGCAGTACTTC. Protein: CASSLEVLSSYEQYF. The chain recombines TRBV5-1 with TRBJ2-7; no clear D. Germline CDR1 is SGHRS and CDR2 is YFSETQ. The length of the CDR3 is 15 residues. The ends were cut back, 0 bases at V and 0 bases at J, with 10 bases in the middle.

To note about this clonotype: A much larger clone is a single base away; this may be a read error. This chain links TRBV7-2 with TRBJ1-1; perhaps TRBD1 as D (6 bases). Germline CDR1 and CDR2: SGHTA and FQGNSA. The V end lost 2 bases, the J end lost 9 bases, and 10 bases lay between the germline ends. There are 12 residues in the CDR3. CDR3 nucleotide sequence: TGTGCCAGCAGCTTAAACGGGACACAAGCTTTCTTT. It translates to CASSLNGTQAFF.

This clonotype appeared a few times. This chain uses TRBV20-1 with TRBJ1-4, with D hard to call. This CDR3 comprises 12 residues. V was pared by 6 bases and J by 4 bases, with 9 bases between. Germline V gene data show CDR1 as DFQATT and CDR2 as SNEGSKA (reference sequence). CDR3 amino acids: CSAGRDNEKLFF. CDR3 bases: TGCAGTGCAGGGAGAGATAATGAAAAACTGTTTTTT.

This clonotype came up a few times. The gene calls are TRBV12-3 or TRBV12-4 and TRBJ2-1, with D hard to call. The ends were cut back, 6 bases at V and 6 bases at J, with 15 bases in the middle. The CDR3 length is 14 residues. The CDR3 sequence is CASSPTPAGNEQFF. The DNA of the CDR3 is TGTGCCAGCAGCCCCACCCCCGCCGGCAATGAGCAGTTCTTC.

This clonotype showed up just a few times. The gene calls are TRBV12-3 or TRBV12-4 and TRBJ1-1; D uncertain. The CDR3 runs 13 residues. V was pared by 6 bases and J by 13 bases, with 21 bases between. CDR3 DNA sequence: TGTGCCAGCAGGCGGGGAGGCGGGATGGGAGTTTTCTTT. Translating gives CASRRGGGMGVFF.

The chain couples TRBV20-1 to TRBJ2-1; 8 bases are a match to TRBD2. The CDR3 is 14 amino acids. With 6 bases clipped from V and 3 bases from J, the junction kept 7 bases outside the gene matches. In germline, CDR1 is DFQATT, CDR2 SNEGSKA (reference sequence). CDR3 sequence reads: CSAPTSANYNEQFF. The CDR3 nucleotides read TGCAGTGCCCCGACTAGCGCCAACTACAATGAGCAGTTCTTC.

The chain has TRBV19 and TRBJ1-1; no clear D. V was clipped by 3 bases and J by 4 bases, with 12 bases between them. Germline CDR1 is LNHDA and CDR2 is SQIVND (reference sequence). The CDR3 extends over 14 amino acids. The CDR3 sequence: CASSIPGAATEAFF. The DNA of the CDR3 is TGTGCCAGTAGTATCCCGGGAGCGGCCACTGAAGCTTTCTTT.

The sample holds a few counts of this clonotype. The rearrangement uses TRBV3-1 and TRBJ1-5; TRBD1 might be the D (6 bases). This CDR3 has 16 amino acids. The germline gives CDR1 LGHDT, CDR2 YNNKEL (reference sequence). V shed 1 base and J shed 0 bases, with 10 bases lying between them. CDR3 protein: CASSQGDTYSNQPQHF. The CDR3 nucleotides are TGTGCCAGCAGCCAAGGGGACACCTATAGCAATCAGCCCCAGCATTTT.

This CDR3 reads CSARTAGSFGYTF. Here the CDR3 DNA reads TGCAGTGCTAGGACGGCAGGGTCCTTTGGCTACACCTTC. J is TRBJ1-2 and V is TRBV20-1, with D possibly TRBD1 on 5 matching bases. This CDR3 has 13 residues. The germline CDR1 and CDR2 sequences are DFQATT and SNEGSKA (reference sequence). V gave up 3 bases and J gave up 7 bases, with 15 bases separating them.

The chain couples TRBV6-1 to TRBJ1-5, with D possibly matching TRBD1 (5 bases). The CDR3 extends over 15 amino acids. CDR1 is MNHNS and CDR2 is SASEGT in the germline V gene. V lost 8 bases and J 4 bases, leaving 18 bases between the germline ends. The CDR3 spells CASLGDGGYNQPQHF. In DNA, the CDR3 is TGTGCCAGCCTGGGGGACGGAGGATATAATCAGCCCCAGCATTTT.

The chain links TRBV20-1 to TRBJ1-5, with 8 bases fitting TRBD1. V gave up 5 bases and J gave up 0 bases; unmatched junction bases: 3. This CDR3 comprises 14 residues. Germline assignment: CDR1 DFQATT and CDR2 SNEGSKA (reference sequence). The DNA of the CDR3 is TGCAGTGCTTCCAGGGGGCCTAGCAATCAGCCCCAGCATTTT. Its protein is CSASRGPSNQPQHF.

The chain employs TRBV24-1 and TRBJ2-1; D unresolved. The CDR3 sequence is 14 residues long. Germline values: CDR1 KGHDR, CDR2 SFDVKD. V lost 8 bases and J lost 5, with 15 bases in between. Written as DNA, the CDR3 is TGTGCCACCAATTCTAGGTTTGGAGACAATGAGCAGTTCTTC. Its protein product is CATNSRFGDNEQFF.

There are many counts of this clonotype. The gene calls are TRBV11-2 and TRBJ2-2; 8 positions match TRBD1. Germline trimming cut 5 bases from V and 4 bases from J; bases unmatched to any gene: 6. Germline-derived CDR1 and CDR2 are SGHAT and FQNNGV. This CDR3 comprises 15 residues. This CDR3 reads CASSTGGLITGELFF. DNA of the CDR3: TGTGCCAGCAGCACAGGGGGGCTCATCACCGGGGAGCTGTTTTTT.

The J gene is TRBJ1-5, the V gene TRBV20-1; 8 bases fit TRBD1. V gave up 4 bases and J gave up 2 bases; unmatched junction bases: 7. Germline V gene lookup returns CDR1 DFQATT and CDR2 SNEGSKA (reference sequence). This CDR3 is 15 amino acids long. This chain's CDR3 is CSAIVKTGGNQPQHF. The CDR3 coding sequence is TGCAGTGCTATCGTCAAGACAGGGGGCAATCAGCCCCAGCATTTT.

V is TRBV25-1 and J is TRBJ1-6; D not resolved. Trimming took 7 bases from V and 7 from J, leaving 11 bases between them. CDR1 and CDR2 from the germline V gene are MGHDK and SYGVNS. CDR3 length: 13 amino acids. The CDR3 spells CASKYGGNSPLHF. CDR3 in DNA: TGTGCCAGCAAATATGGTGGCAATTCACCCCTCCACTTT. Supplemented by reference TRBV25-1 and TRBJ1-6, the full variable domain reads EADIYQTPRYLVIGTGKKITLECSQTMGHDKMYWYQQDPGMELHLIHYSYGVNSTEKGDLSSESTVSRIRTEHFPLTLESARPSHTSQYLCASKYGGNSPLHFGNGTRLTVT.

This chain links TRBV9 with TRBJ2-7; no firm D call. CDR1 is SGDLS, CDR2 YYNGEE, per germline. This CDR3 comprises 15 residues. V was trimmed by 0 bases and J by 0 bases, leaving 10 bases between them. The CDR3 DNA sequence: TGTGCCAGCAGCGTAGACGGCGCGTCCTCCTACGAGCAGTACTTC. Its protein is CASSVDGASSYEQYF.

The J gene is TRBJ1-2, the V gene TRBV12-3 or TRBV12-4; no clear D. The V gene lost 3 bases and the J gene lost 6 bases, with 14 bases spanning the gap. The CDR3 has 14 residues. The CDR3 loop reads CASSFGGWVDGYTF. The CDR3 DNA reads as TGTGCCAGCAGTTTCGGCGGGTGGGTCGATGGCTACACCTTC.

The CDR3 region has the DNA TGCAGTGCTAGTCCACAGGTGTATAATTCACCCCTCCACTTT. Residues: CSASPQVYNSPLHF. This chain connects TRBV20-1 to TRBJ1-6; TRBD1 might be the D (5 bases). Germline V gives CDR1 DFQATT, CDR2 SNEGSKA (reference sequence). The ends were cut back, 3 bases at V and 4 bases at J, with 10 bases in the middle. This CDR3 spans 14 amino acids.

This clonotype has a handful of counts. The CDR3 sequence: CSASSGGRGAMNTEAFF. The CDR3 DNA follows: TGCAGTGCTAGCTCCGGGGGTAGGGGGGCCATGAACACTGAAGCTTTCTTT. The chain employs TRBV20-1 and TRBJ1-1; a weak D match, TRBD1 (6 bases). The V and J ends lost 3 bases and 0 bases respectively, with 20 bases between them. Germline CDR1 is DFQATT and CDR2 is SNEGSKA (reference sequence). The CDR3 loop spans 17 amino acids.

The sample holds many counts of this clonotype. This chain connects TRBV12-3 or TRBV12-4 to TRBJ2-2; no reliable D call. V shed 6 bases and J shed 6 bases, with 11 bases lying between them. The CDR3 runs to 13 residues. CDR3 loop: CASRLSSAGELFF. In DNA, the CDR3 is TGTGCCAGCAGATTATCAAGCGCCGGGGAGCTGTTTTTT.